Presented here are 21 T cell receptor beta chains from one specimen sequenced in a study of blood T cell repertoires in COVID-19. The repertoire was sequenced with immunoSEQ multiplex PCR; TCRdb's copy has only in-frame clones and lacks some. The repertoire holds some 310,000 clones, with nearly 90% as singletons. Sequencing was done on a sample of PBMCs or T cells enriched from blood (not recorded which). The receptors were gathered from a woman between 25 and 40 years old who had recovered from COVID-19.

The rearrangement links TRBV7-8 to TRBJ2-2; 8 bases map to TRBD1. The CDR3 is made up of 17 amino acids. The trim removed 4 bases at V and 0 bases at J, leaving 7 bases unmatched. Per the germline V gene, CDR1 is SGHVS and CDR2 is FQNEAQ. CDR3 in amino acids: CASSWDRQLANTGELFF. CDR3 nucleotides: TGTGCCAGCAGCTGGGACAGGCAACTCGCGAACACCGGGGAGCTGTTTTTT.

V is TRBV7-2 and J is TRBJ2-5; weak D call: TRBD1 (6 bases). CDR3 length: 13 residues. Germline CDR1 SGHTA, CDR2 FQGNSA. Trimming took 5 bases from V and 3 from J, leaving 10 bases between them. CDR3 amino acids: CASSATGEETQYF. In DNA, the CDR3 is TGTGCCAGCAGCGCGACAGGAGAAGAGACCCAGTACTTC.

The chain links TRBV15 to TRBJ1-4; D is possibly TRBD1 (5 bases). Trimming cost V 5 bases and J 3 bases, with 13 bases left between them. The germline CDR1 and CDR2 sequences are LNHNV and YYDKDF (reference sequence). The CDR3 has 15 residues. The CDR3 is CATSGRAAANEKLFF. CDR3 DNA: TGTGCCACCAGCGGCAGGGCGGCGGCTAATGAAAAACTGTTTTTT.

This clone has only one observation. J is TRBJ2-7 and V is TRBV27; D is possibly TRBD2 (6 bases). Trimming removed 5 bases from V and 3 bases from J, with 14 bases in between. Germline-derived CDR1 and CDR2 are MNHEY and SMNVEV (reference sequence). CDR3 length equals 14 residues. The CDR3 DNA follows: TGTGCCAGCAGTCCCCGGGAGAGGTTCTACGAGCAGTACTTC. Its protein is CASSPRERFYEQYF.

V usage is TRBV19 and J usage is TRBJ2-5; tentative D call: TRBD1 (9 bases). The V and J ends lost 3 bases and 2 bases respectively, with 25 bases between them. This CDR3 comprises 19 residues. Germline V CDR1 and CDR2: LNHDA, SQIVND (reference sequence). The CDR3 nucleotides are TGTGCCAGTAGTATTAATCACGGGACAGGGAGCGGGGGACAAGAGACCCAGTACTTC. Encoded protein: CASSINHGTGSGGQETQYF.

The chain recombines TRBV19 with TRBJ1-1; D unclear. Trimming removed 7 bases from V and 4 bases from J, with 19 bases in between. CDR3 size: 15 residues. CDR1 and CDR2 from the germline V gene are LNHDA and SQIVND (reference sequence). CDR3 in amino acids: CASTPARDRVTEAFF. CDR3 nucleotide sequence: TGTGCCAGTACCCCCGCCCGGGATAGGGTCACTGAAGCTTTCTTT.

V and J are TRBV20-1 and TRBJ1-1, with D possibly matching TRBD1 (5 bases). The germline CDR1 and CDR2 sequences are DFQATT and SNEGSKA (reference sequence). V lost 0 bases and J 7 bases, leaving 6 bases between the germline ends. The CDR3 is 11 residues long. CDR3 loop: CSAREGGEAFF. CDR3 bases: TGCAGTGCTAGAGAGGGGGGTGAAGCTTTCTTT.

Only a few counts were recorded for this clone. The rearrangement uses TRBV5-1 and TRBJ1-2, with 9 bases fitting TRBD1. This CDR3 is built from 15 residues. Germline lookup yields CDR1 SGHRS and CDR2 YFSETQ. The V segment lost 4 bases and the J segment 1 base; nucleotides outside the gene matches: 5. The CDR3 is CASSPWDRDNYGYTF. The CDR3 DNA sequence: TGCGCCAGCAGCCCGTGGGACAGGGATAACTATGGCTACACCTTC.

V and J are TRBV29-1 and TRBJ2-1, with 10 bases aligning to TRBD1. Unmatched junction bases numbered 12, after V lost 7 bases and J lost 3 bases. The CDR3 is made up of 16 amino acids. CDR1 is SQVTM and CDR2 is ANQGSEA in the germline V gene. CDR3 coding DNA: TGCAGCGCCCAAGGGGATGGGACAGGGGTCTACAATGAGCAGTTCTTC. Translated: CSAQGDGTGVYNEQFF.

The chain couples TRBV5-6 to TRBJ2-7, with 10 positions matching TRBD2. Germline V gene sequence: CDR1 SGHDT, CDR2 YYEEEE. Germline trimming cut 3 bases from V and 0 bases from J; bases unmatched to any gene: 9. The CDR3 spans 17 residues. The CDR3 nucleotides read TGTGCCAGCAGCTCTGGACTAGCGGAACCTTACTCCTACGAGCAGTACTTC. It is translated as CASSSGLAEPYSYEQYF.

This chain joins TRBV3-1 (or the pseudogene TRBV3-2) and TRBJ1-1, with D hard to call. Germline loops: CDR1 LGHDT, CDR2 YNNKEL (reference sequence). The CDR3 sequence is 12 residues long. Trimming took off 2 bases at V and 3 bases at J, with 4 bases between the two ends. The CDR3 protein is CASSQIDTEAFF. The CDR3 DNA is TGTGCCAGCAGCCAAATCGACACTGAAGCTTTCTTT.

CDR3 residues: CASSFYSPNTEAFF. The CDR3 DNA is TGTGCCAGCAGTTTCTATAGCCCGAACACTGAAGCTTTCTTT. The rearrangement links TRBV28 to TRBJ1-1; unclear D gene. The CDR3 consists of 14 residues. Between the trimmed V and J ends, which lost 3 bases and 1 base, there was a span of 9 bases. Germline V gene data show CDR1 as MDHEN and CDR2 as SYDVKM.

This clone was detected only a few times. CDR3 residues: CASIKRIVSEAFF. Written as DNA, the CDR3 is TGTGCCAGCATAAAAAGAATCGTAAGCGAAGCTTTCTTT. The genes are TRBV6-4 and TRBJ1-1; D unresolved. This CDR3 comprises 13 residues. The germline V gene has CDR1 MRHNA and CDR2 SNTAGT. V dropped 7 bases and J dropped 8 bases, with 17 bases sitting between them.

This chain joins TRBV6-2 or TRBV6-3 and TRBJ1-1, with 8 positions matching TRBD1. V shed 4 bases, J shed 0 bases, and the junction held 4 bases outside the gene matches. CDR3 length: 15 amino acids. Germline values: CDR1 MNHEY, CDR2 SVGEGT. CDR3 DNA sequence: TGTGCCAGCAGTTCGACAGGGGCCCTGAACACTGAAGCTTTCTTT. It encodes CASSSTGALNTEAFF.

The CDR3 coding sequence is TGTGCCAGCTCACTGGGACTAGCGGGTCCCACAGATACGCAGTATTTT. As protein: CASSLGLAGPTDTQYF. The genes are TRBV18 and TRBJ2-3; 12 bases are a match to TRBD2. The CDR3 contains 16 residues. Per the germline V gene, CDR1 is KGHSH and CDR2 is LQKENI. The trim removed 4 bases at V and 2 bases at J, leaving 4 bases unmatched.

J is TRBJ2-7 and V is TRBV6-5; possibly TRBD1 for D (5 bases). Trimming stripped 2 bases from V and 6 bases from J, with 14 bases between. Looked up from germline, CDR1 is MNHEY and CDR2 is SVGAGI. The CDR3 contains 14 residues. The CDR3 region is CASSYQSGPLEQYF. CDR3 bases: TGTGCCAGCAGTTACCAGTCAGGGCCCCTCGAGCAGTACTTC.

CDR3 loop: CASSRIGTSGTGELFF. The CDR3 region has the DNA TGTGCCAGCAGCCGAATAGGGACTAGTGGCACCGGGGAGCTGTTTTTT. The chain carries TRBV7-6 and TRBJ2-2; 8 bases map to TRBD2. With V trimmed by 5 bases and J by 4 bases, 9 bases remained unmatched. The CDR3 totals 16 residues. Germline CDR1 SGHVS, CDR2 FNYEAQ.

The rearrangement links TRBV4-3 to TRBJ1-1; 12 bases fit TRBD1. Germline V gene sequence: CDR1 LGHNA, CDR2 YSLEER. The CDR3 runs 17 residues. J was trimmed by 3 bases and V by 6 bases; bases with no gene match: 11. The CDR3 here is CASSLRPGQGAHTEAFF. The CDR3 DNA reads as TGCGCCAGCAGTCTACGGCCGGGACAGGGGGCGCACACTGAAGCTTTCTTT.

The chain joins TRBV7-2 to TRBJ1-1; TRBD1 aligns across 7 bases. Trimming cost V 4 bases and J 1 base; bases outside gene matches: 3. This CDR3 has 14 residues. The V gene's germline CDR1 is SGHTA and CDR2 FQGNSA. The CDR3, as DNA: TGTGCCAGCAGCTCACAGGGGAGGAACACTGAAGCTTTCTTT. Its translation: CASSSQGRNTEAFF.

The chain joins TRBV11-3 to TRBJ2-1; D is possibly TRBD2 (6 bases). With 5 bases removed from V and 7 bases from J, the gap between germline ends came to 15 bases. In germline, CDR1 is SGHNT, CDR2 YENEEA. There are 14 residues in the CDR3. The CDR3 DNA reads as TGTGCCAGCAGCCCCACGGGGGAGGTTAATGAGCAGTTCTTC. Protein product: CASSPTGEVNEQFF.

The chain uses TRBV5-1 and TRBJ2-3, with 7 bases fitting TRBD2. The V gene's germline CDR1 is SGHRS and CDR2 YFSETQ. J lost 5 bases, V lost 0 bases, and 6 bases had no gene match. The CDR3 is 15 amino acids. CDR3 loop: CASSLDGRSGDTQYF. The CDR3 DNA sequence: TGCGCCAGCAGCTTGGACGGGAGGTCGGGAGATACGCAGTATTTT.